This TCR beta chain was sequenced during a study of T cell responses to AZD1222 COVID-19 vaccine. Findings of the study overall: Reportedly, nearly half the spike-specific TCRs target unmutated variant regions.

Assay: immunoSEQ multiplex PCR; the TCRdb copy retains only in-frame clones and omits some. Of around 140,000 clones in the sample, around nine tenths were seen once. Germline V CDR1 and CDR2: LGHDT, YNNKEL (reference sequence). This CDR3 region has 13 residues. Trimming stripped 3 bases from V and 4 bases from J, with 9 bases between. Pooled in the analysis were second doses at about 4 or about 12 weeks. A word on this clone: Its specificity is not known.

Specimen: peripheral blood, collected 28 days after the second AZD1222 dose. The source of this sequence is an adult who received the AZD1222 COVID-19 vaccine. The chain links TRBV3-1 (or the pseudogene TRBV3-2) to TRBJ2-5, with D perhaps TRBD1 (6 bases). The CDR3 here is CASSHRGGETQYF. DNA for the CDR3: TGTGCCAGCAGCCACAGGGGCGGAGAGACCCAGTACTTC.